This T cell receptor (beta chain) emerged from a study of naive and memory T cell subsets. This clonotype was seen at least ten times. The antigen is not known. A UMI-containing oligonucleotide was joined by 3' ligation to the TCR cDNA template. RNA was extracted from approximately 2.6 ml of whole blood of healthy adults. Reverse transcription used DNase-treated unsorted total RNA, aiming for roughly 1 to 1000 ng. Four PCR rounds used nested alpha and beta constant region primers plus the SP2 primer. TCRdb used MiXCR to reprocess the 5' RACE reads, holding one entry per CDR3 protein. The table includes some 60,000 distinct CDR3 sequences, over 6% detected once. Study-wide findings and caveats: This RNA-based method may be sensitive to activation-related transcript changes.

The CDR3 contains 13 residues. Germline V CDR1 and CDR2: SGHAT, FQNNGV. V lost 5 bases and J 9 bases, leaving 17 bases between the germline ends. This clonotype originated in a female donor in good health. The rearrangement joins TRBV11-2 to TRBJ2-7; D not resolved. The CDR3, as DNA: TGTGCCAGCAGCGCGCAAGTTAAAGTAGCGCAGTACTTC. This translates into CASSAQVKVAQYF.